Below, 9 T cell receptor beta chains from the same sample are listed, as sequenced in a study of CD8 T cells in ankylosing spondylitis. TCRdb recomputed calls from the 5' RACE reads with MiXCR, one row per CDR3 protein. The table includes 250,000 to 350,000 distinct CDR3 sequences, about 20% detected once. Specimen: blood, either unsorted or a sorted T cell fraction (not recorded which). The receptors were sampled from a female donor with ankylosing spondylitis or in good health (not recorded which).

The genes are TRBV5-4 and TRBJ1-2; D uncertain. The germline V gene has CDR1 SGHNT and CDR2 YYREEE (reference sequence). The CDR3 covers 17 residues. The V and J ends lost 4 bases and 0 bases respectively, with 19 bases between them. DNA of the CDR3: TGTGCCAGCAGCCCACCGGGCCGGTGGTCAACTAACTATGGCTACACCTTC. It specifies CASSPPGRWSTNYGYTF.

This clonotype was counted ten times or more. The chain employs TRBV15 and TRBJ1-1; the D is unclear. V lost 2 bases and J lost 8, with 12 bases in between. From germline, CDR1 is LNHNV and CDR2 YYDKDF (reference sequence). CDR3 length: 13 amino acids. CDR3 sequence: CATSRNMGDEAFF. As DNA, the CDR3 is TGTGCCACCAGCAGAAACATGGGAGACGAAGCTTTCTTT.

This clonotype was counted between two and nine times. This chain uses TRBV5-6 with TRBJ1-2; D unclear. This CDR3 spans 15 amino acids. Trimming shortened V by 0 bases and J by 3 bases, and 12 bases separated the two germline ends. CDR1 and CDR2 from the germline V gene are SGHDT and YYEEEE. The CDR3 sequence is CASSLAARPHYGYTF. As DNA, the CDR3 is TGTGCCAGCAGCTTGGCCGCAAGGCCCCACTATGGCTACACCTTC.

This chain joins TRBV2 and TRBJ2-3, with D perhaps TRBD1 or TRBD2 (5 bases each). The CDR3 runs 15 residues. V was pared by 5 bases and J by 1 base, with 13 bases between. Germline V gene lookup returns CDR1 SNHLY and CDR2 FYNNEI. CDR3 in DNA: TGTGCCAGCAGTTTGGGACGGGGCCGCACAGATACGCAGTATTTT. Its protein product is CASSLGRGRTDTQYF.

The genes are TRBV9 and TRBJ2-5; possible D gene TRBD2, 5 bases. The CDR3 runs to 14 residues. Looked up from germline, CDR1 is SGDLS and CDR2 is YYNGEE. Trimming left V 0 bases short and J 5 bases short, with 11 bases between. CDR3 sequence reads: CASSVGTRGETQYF. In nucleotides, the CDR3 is TGTGCCAGCAGCGTAGGGACTCGCGGGGAGACCCAGTACTTC.

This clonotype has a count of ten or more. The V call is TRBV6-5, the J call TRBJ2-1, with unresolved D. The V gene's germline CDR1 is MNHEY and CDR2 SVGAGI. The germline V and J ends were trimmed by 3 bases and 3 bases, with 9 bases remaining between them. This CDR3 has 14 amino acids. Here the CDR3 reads CASSYRPGYNEQFF. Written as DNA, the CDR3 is TGTGCCAGCAGTTATCGTCCCGGCTACAATGAGCAGTTCTTC.

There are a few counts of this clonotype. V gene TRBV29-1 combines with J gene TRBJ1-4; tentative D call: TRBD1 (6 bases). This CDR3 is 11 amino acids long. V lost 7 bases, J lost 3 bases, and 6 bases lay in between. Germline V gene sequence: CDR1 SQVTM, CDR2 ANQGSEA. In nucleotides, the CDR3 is TGCAGCGGGACAGCTAATGAAAAACTGTTTTTT. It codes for CSGTANEKLFF.

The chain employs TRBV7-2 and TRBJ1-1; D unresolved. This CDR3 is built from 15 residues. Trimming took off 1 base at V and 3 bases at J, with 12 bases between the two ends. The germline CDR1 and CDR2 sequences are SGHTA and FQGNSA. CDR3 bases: TGTGCCAGCAGCTTAGAACCGCGGTGGGACACTGAAGCTTTCTTT. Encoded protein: CASSLEPRWDTEAFF.

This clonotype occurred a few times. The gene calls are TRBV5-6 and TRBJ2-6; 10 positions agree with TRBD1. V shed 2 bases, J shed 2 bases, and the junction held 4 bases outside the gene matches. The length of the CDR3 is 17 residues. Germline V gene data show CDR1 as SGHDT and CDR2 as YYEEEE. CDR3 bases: TGTGCCAGCAGCTTAGGGACAGGGGTTCCTGGGGCCAACGTCCTGACTTTC. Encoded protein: CASSLGTGVPGANVLTF.